The clone carrying this TCR beta chain was recorded at least ten times. These data come from a study of T cell repertoires in cytomegalovirus infection. As for the study in general: CMV infection together with matching HLA type was indicated by public TCR beta signatures.

Germline-derived CDR1 and CDR2 are SGHTA and FQGNSA. The CDR3 loop spans 15 amino acids. The J segment lost 4 bases and the V segment lost 6 bases, leaving 9 bases of the junction unmatched. TCRdb passed the reads through MiXCR, listing each CDR3 protein once. There are 250,000 to 300,000 distinct CDR3 sequences in the sample; about an eighth occur only once, and about 8.7% lies in the top ten. The chain recombines TRBV7-2 with TRBJ2-1, with TRBD2 matching 7 bases. The receptor's source is a human donor in good health (CMV status not recorded). Some clones in this sample may be carry-over from other donors' samples. The sequencing input was PBMCs. DNA of the CDR3: TGTGCCAGCAGTCACGGCGGGGGAGGATACAATGAGCAGTTCTTC. Its protein is CASSHGGGGYNEQFF.